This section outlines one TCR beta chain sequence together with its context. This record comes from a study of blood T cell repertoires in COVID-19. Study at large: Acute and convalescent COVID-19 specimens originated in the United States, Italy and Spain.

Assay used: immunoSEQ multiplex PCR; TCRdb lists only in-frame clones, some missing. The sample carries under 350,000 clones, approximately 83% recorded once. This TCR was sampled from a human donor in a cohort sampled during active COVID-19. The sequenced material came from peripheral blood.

The CDR3 loop reads CASSVAWQISYEQYF. The CDR3 DNA reads TGTGCCAGCAGCGTAGCGTGGCAGATCTCCTACGAGCAGTACTTC. The V call is TRBV9, the J call TRBJ2-7, with D uncertain. This CDR3 contains 15 residues. Germline V gives CDR1 SGDLS, CDR2 YYNGEE. V dropped 0 bases and J dropped 0 bases, with 10 bases sitting between them.